This is a list of T cell receptor beta chains from one sample in a study of siplizumab effects on memory and regulatory T cells. Assay used: immunoSEQ multiplex PCR; TCRdb lists only in-frame clones, some missing. The data hold some 100,000 clones, with roughly 95% observed a single time. Sequencing input: naive CD4+ T cells sorted from blood. The source of these receptors is a human donor in good health. Each CDR3 is given with its conserved first and last residue. Rows may omit the clone size; those that give it use once, few, many or a size class.

clone size | J gene | V gene | CDR3 protein
. | TRBJ1-1 | TRBV6-5 | CASSYSTGAVTEAFF
. | TRBJ2-1 | TRBV5-1 | CASSLGQEAYNEQFF
. | TRBJ1-5 | TRBV7-8 | CASSGRQGSGNQPQHF
. | TRBJ2-3 | TRBV7-3 | CASSLNGLVGNTDTQYF
. | TRBJ2-1 | TRBV6-1 | CASVTSGRYNEQFF
. | TRBJ1-1 | TRBV6-5 | CASSYATWTGNTEAFF
. | TRBJ1-2 | TRBV10-2 | CASSEWGEEGYTF
. | TRBJ2-7 | TRBV7-2 | CASSLFGQEYEQYF
. | TRBJ2-1 | TRBV7-2 | CASSLGGSLGGKFF
once | TRBJ1-1 | TRBV19 | CASSIQGGSTEAFF
. | TRBJ2-7 | TRBV6-1 | CASSQAGTTSLSEQYF
. | TRBJ1-6 | TRBV14 | CASSIGLTNSYNSPLHF
. | TRBJ2-1 | TRBV28 | CASSLLRGNNEQFF
. | TRBJ2-5 | TRBV2 | CASSPPPDGKETQYF
. | TRBJ1-2 | TRBV5-1 | CASSDRDSGGVNYGYTF
. | TRBJ1-2 | TRBV12-5 | CASGLGDTNYGYTF
. | TRBJ2-3 | TRBV13 | CASSYSGGADTQYF
. | TRBJ2-1 | TRBV11-2 | CASSSLRGYNEQFF
. | TRBJ2-1 | TRBV7-3 | CASSLKGAFASSYNEQFF
once | TRBJ1-2 | TRBV10-3 | CAISESSRDRENGYTF
. | TRBJ2-3 | TRBV6-4 | CASSDSSGGPGDTQYF
. | TRBJ2-6 | TRBV7-3 | CASSFSGFGANVLTF
. | TRBJ1-5 | TRBV6-5 | CASGTSGGSQPQHF
. | TRBJ1-3 | TRBV5-5 | CATGQTETSGNTIYF
. | TRBJ2-7 | TRBV7-3 | CASSLLSGREQYF
. | TRBJ1-6 | TRBV18 | CASSQPRLTGGSPLHF
once | TRBJ1-4 | TRBV5-4 | CASSSKTGEEKLFF
once | TRBJ2-7 | TRBV28 | CASSLMSGSYEQYF
once | TRBJ1-3 | TRBV5-6 | CASSLFYRLLTGNTIYF
. | TRBJ1-2 | TRBV5-6 | CASSFQSSYYGYTF
. | TRBJ1-6 | TRBV5-1 | CASGRDRTANNSPLHF
. | . | TRBV6-1 | CASSDNRGAYEQYF
. | TRBJ2-3 | TRBV4-2 | CASGTRSLDTQYF
. | TRBJ2-7 | TRBV4-3 | CASSQEPDSGASYEQYF
. | TRBJ1-6 | TRBV10-1 | CASSVRGLDSPLHF
. | TRBJ1-5 | TRBV16 | CASSQSWGDQPQHF
. | TRBJ2-1 | TRBV29-1 | CSVVIHDNEQFF
. | TRBJ2-3 | TRBV19 | CAIGGQGVSTDTQYF
. | TRBJ1-5 | TRBV27 | CASSIPPPGRVYQPQHF
. | TRBJ2-5 | TRBV20-1 | CSATSWETQYF
. | TRBJ1-6 | TRBV7-8 | CASAPGLSSPLHF
. | TRBJ1-5 | TRBV10-1 | CASSEQTYSNQPQHF
. | TRBJ1-5 | TRBV2 | CASVGTAQNQPQHF
. | TRBJ2-7 | TRBV7-6 | CASSLSGPDYEQYF
. | TRBJ2-2 | TRBV5-4 | CASSLGANTGELFF
. | TRBJ2-7 | TRBV5-1 | CASSAGPGSSYEQYF
. | TRBJ2-5 | TRBV5-6 | CASSLSSRLAGGPGETQYF
. | TRBJ1-1 | TRBV7-9 | CASSYNTVSTEAFF
. | TRBJ1-4 | TRBV7-9 | CASSLLGEKLFF
. | TRBJ2-1 | TRBV5-1 | CASSPVPVSSYNEQFF
. | TRBJ2-3 | TRBV10-3 | CAISSRGGTGADTQYF
. | TRBJ1-1 | TRBV6-5 | CASRPGGGRNTEAFF
. | TRBJ1-1 | TRBV5-1 | CASSGGVNTEAFF
. | TRBJ2-1 | TRBV7-8 | CASSSRLGLAGGYNEQFF
. | TRBJ2-2 | TRBV27 | CASSRDRALAGELFF
. | TRBJ1-5 | TRBV19 | CASSRTGGRADQPQHF
once | TRBJ1-2 | TRBV28 | CASSSPMTGLYGYTF
. | TRBJ1-6 | TRBV7-3 | CASSFPNPFLNSPLHF
. | TRBJ2-3 | TRBV28 | CASRTTISTDTQYF
. | TRBJ2-2 | TRBV5-1 | CASSQSTGLTGELFF